Below, 9 T cell receptor beta chains from the same sample are listed, as sequenced in a study of Tregs in tolerant kidney transplant recipients. Here immunoSEQ multiplex PCR was the method, and the copy in TCRdb shows in-frame clones only, minus some. The sample table includes about 23,000 clones. Related graft donors supplied nonmyeloablative bone marrow transplants, and mixed chimerism was transient. Sequenced material: CD4+ T cells from blood (PBMCs), taken 6 months after the transplant. The receptors were gathered from a human patient who received a combined kidney and bone marrow transplant. The graft donor may be the source of some T cells.

Turning to this clone: Read data end 3 residues before the CDR3 end; the end is taken from the germline J gene. The V gene is TRBV19, the J gene TRBJ1-5; D is undetermined. This CDR3 has 15 residues. Trimming stripped 7 bases from V and 7 bases from J, with 20 bases between. CDR1 is LNHDA and CDR2 is SQIVND in the germline V gene (reference sequence). The CDR3 sequence is CASTVSQGLGQPQHF. CDR3 DNA, as far as it was read: TGTGCCAGTACCGTAAGTCAAGGACTCGGGCAGCCC.

For this clone: Read sequence stops 3 residues before the CDR3 end, and the germline J gene provides the missing end. The chain carries TRBV7-9 and TRBJ2-5; D not resolved. The CDR3 length is 12 residues. CDR1 SEHNR and CDR2 FQNEAQ come from the germline V gene (reference sequence). Trimming took off 6 bases at V and 2 bases at J, with 7 bases between the two ends. The sequenced CDR3 bases are TGTGCCAGCAGGAGGCGGCAAGAGACC. It specifies CASRRRQET. In full, the CDR3 reads CASRRRQETQYF. The full variable domain, with the rest looked up from reference TRBV7-9 and TRBJ2-5, is DTGVSQNPRHKITKRGQNVTFRCDPISEHNRLYWYRQTLGQGPEFLTYFQNEAQLEKSRLLSDRFSAERPKGSFSTLEIQRTEQGDSAMYLCASRRRQETQYFGPGTRLLVL.

Concerning this clone itself: Read sequence stops 3 residues before the CDR3 end, and the germline J gene provides the missing end. J is TRBJ1-3 and V is TRBV30; 8 bases align to TRBD1. The germline gives CDR1 GTSNPN, CDR2 SVGIG (reference sequence). Trimming removed 4 bases from V and 2 bases from J; junction bases left unmatched: 4. The length of the CDR3 is 14 residues. The CDR3 sequence: CAWKGRGPGNTIYF. The covered CDR3 bases are TGTGCCTGGAAAGGCAGGGGGCCTGGAAACACC.

About this clone: The CDR3 end lies 3 residues beyond the end of the read and is filled in from the germline J gene. The rearrangement links TRBV12-3 or TRBV12-4 to TRBJ2-5; maybe TRBD1 (6 bases). V was pared by 6 bases and J by 5 bases, with 10 bases between. This CDR3 comprises 12 residues. Here the CDR3 reads CASSLGAETQYF. CDR3 DNA (partial): TGTGCCAGCAGCTTGGGGGCGGAGACC.

As concerns this clone: The observed sequence ends 3 residues before the CDR3 terminus, with the missing tail filled in from the germline J gene. The J gene is TRBJ1-2, the V gene TRBV5-4; TRBD1 matches at 10 bases. The CDR3 is made up of 13 amino acids. The V gene's germline CDR1 is SGHNT and CDR2 YYREEE (reference sequence). The sequenced part of the CDR3 DNA is TGTGCCAGCAGCTTGGAGACAGGGGGCGGC. Translated, it gives CASSLETGGG. In full, the CDR3 is CASSLETGGGYTF.

As to this clone: The read halts 3 residues ahead of the CDR3 end, with the missing end drawn from the germline J gene. The chain joins TRBV7-2 to TRBJ2-5; D is perhaps TRBD1 (6 bases). The CDR3 loop spans 15 amino acids. In germline, CDR1 is SGHTA, CDR2 FQGNSA. Trimming removed 5 bases at V and 5 bases at J, with 18 bases between. The CDR3 sequence is CASSPAVTGWETQYF. The sequenced part of the CDR3 DNA is TGTGCCAGCAGCCCGGCGGTAACAGGGTGGGAGACC.

Comments on this clone: The read ends 3 residues shy of where the CDR3 ends; the end is completed using the germline J gene. The genes are TRBV6-2 or TRBV6-3 and TRBJ2-5; possibly TRBD1 or TRBD2 for D (5 bases each). Germline lookup yields CDR1 MNHEY and CDR2 SVGEGT. Trimming shortened V by 3 bases and J by 5 bases, and 16 bases separated the two germline ends. The length of the CDR3 is 15 residues. CDR3 DNA (partial): TGTGCCAGCAGTTATCCCCCAGGGAGTTGGGAGACC. Protein sequence: CASSYPPGSWET. The CDR3 reads in full as CASSYPPGSWETQYF.

To note about this clone: The DNA ends 3 residues before the CDR3 does, and the rest of the CDR3 is filled in from the germline J gene. The V gene is TRBV5-1, the J gene TRBJ1-2, with D possibly matching TRBD1 (6 bases). The CDR3 spans 16 residues. Germline CDR1 is SGHRS and CDR2 is YFSETQ. CDR3 in amino acids: CASSLPYGTTVGGYTF. The CDR3 bases that were read are TGCGCCAGCAGCTTACCATACGGGACAACTGTGGGCGGC.

In regard to this clone: The read ends 3 residues early relative to the CDR3; the germline J gene fills the gap. The chain joins TRBV6-2 or TRBV6-3 to TRBJ1-2; 7 bases line up with TRBD1. Germline V gene data show CDR1 as MNHEY and CDR2 as SVGEGT. CDR3 length: 13 residues. CDR3: CASSPDRVFGYTF. CDR3 DNA, as far as it was read: TGTGCCAGCAGCCCCGACAGGGTATTCGGC.